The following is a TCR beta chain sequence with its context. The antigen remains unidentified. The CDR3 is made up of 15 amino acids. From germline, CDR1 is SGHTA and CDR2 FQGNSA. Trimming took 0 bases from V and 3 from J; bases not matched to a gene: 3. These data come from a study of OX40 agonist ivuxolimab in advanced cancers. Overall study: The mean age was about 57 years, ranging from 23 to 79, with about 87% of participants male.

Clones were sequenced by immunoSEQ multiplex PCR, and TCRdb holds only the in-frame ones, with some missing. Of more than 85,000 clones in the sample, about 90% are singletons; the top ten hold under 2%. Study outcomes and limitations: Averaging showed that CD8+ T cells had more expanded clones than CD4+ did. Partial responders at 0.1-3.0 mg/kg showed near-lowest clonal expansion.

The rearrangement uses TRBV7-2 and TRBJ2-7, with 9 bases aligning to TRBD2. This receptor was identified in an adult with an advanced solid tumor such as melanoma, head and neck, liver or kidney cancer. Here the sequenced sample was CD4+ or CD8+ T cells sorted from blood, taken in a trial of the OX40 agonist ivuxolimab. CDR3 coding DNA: TGTGCCAGCAGCTTAGCAGCGGGAGGAGTCTACGAGCAGTACTTC. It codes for CASSLAAGGVYEQYF.